These T cell receptor beta chains were read from a single sample in a study of PD-L1 blockade in urothelial cancer. The protocol was immunoSEQ multiplex PCR, while the TCRdb copy is restricted to in-frame clones and leaves out a portion. The table shows fewer than 75,000 clones, with about nine tenths occurring only once. The sample consisted of PBMCs, taken around atezolizumab (anti-PD-L1) treatment. These receptors all stem from a man in his 70s with urothelial cancer. Both conserved end residues are part of each CDR3. The D gene is left open where the match is weak.

d_call j_call v_call cdr3_aa cdr3_nt
- TRBJ2-7 TRBV19 CATSSGAGSYEQYF TGTGCCACCTCATCTGGCGCAGGGTCCTACGAGCAGTACTTC
TRBD2 TRBJ2-3 TRBV10-2 CASSPGLASTDTQYF TGCGCCAGCTCCCCGGGACTAGCGTCCACAGATACGCAGTATTTT
- TRBJ1-2 TRBV5-4 CASSLLGGRGYTF TGTGCCAGCAGCTTGCTCGGGGGGAGAGGCTACACCTTC
TRBD1 TRBJ2-5 TRBV11-2 CASSLLTGQGEVRETQYF TGTGCCAGCAGCTTACTTACGGGACAGGGGGAGGTGCGGGAGACCCAGTACTTC
- TRBJ2-1 TRBV5-4 CASSLAVAPNSYNEQFF TGTGCCAGCAGCTTGGCAGTGGCCCCGAACTCCTACAATGAGCAGTTCTTC
TRBD1 TRBJ2-7 TRBV30 CAWSVSGGYEQYF TGTGCCTGGAGTGTGTCAGGGGGCTACGAGCAGTACTTC
TRBD1 TRBJ2-1 TRBV5-1 CASSLGDREGNEQFF TGCGCCAGCAGCTTGGGGGACAGGGAGGGGAATGAGCAGTTCTTC
TRBD2 TRBJ2-7 TRBV5-5 CASSITSGTYEQYF TGTGCCAGCAGCATTACTAGCGGAACCTACGAGCAGTACTTC
TRBD2 TRBJ2-1 TRBV7-9 CASSLAVAGGDNEQFF TGTGCCAGCAGCTTGGCGGTAGCGGGAGGCGACAATGAGCAGTTCTTC
- TRBJ1-2 TRBV29-1 CSVEDQLYYGYTF TGCAGCGTTGAAGATCAACTGTACTATGGCTACACCTTC
- TRBJ2-3 TRBV28 CASSFRDTQYF TGTGCCAGCAGTTTTCGGGATACGCAGTATTTT
- TRBJ2-6 TRBV19 CASSTYPGSGANVLTF TGTGCCAGTAGTACCTATCCAGGGTCTGGGGCCAACGTCCTGACTTTC
TRBD1 TRBJ1-4 TRBV4-2 CASSPRDRGNEKLFF TGTGCCAGCAGCCCCCGGGACAGGGGGAATGAAAAACTGTTTTTT
TRBD1 TRBJ1-5 TRBV6-5 CASARQGSNQPQHF TGTGCCAGCGCCAGACAGGGGAGCAATCAGCCCCAGCATTTT
- TRBJ1-1 TRBV7-6 CASSLEYWNTEAFF TGTGCCAGCAGCCTAGAATATTGGAACACTGAAGCTTTCTTT
TRBD1 TRBJ1-1 TRBV6-6 CASRVSDRGSVAFF TGTGCCAGCAGGGTATCGGACAGGGGTTCGGTAGCTTTCTTT
TRBD2 TRBJ2-1 TRBV7-6 CASSYPATSSGVPAYNEQFF TGTGCCAGCAGCTATCCCGCCACTTCTAGCGGGGTACCCGCCTACAATGAGCAGTTCTTC
TRBD2 TRBJ2-1 TRBV7-9 CASSLEPTSGSSYNEQFF TGTGCCAGCAGCTTAGAGCCTACTAGCGGGAGCTCCTACAATGAGCAGTTCTTC
TRBD1 TRBJ1-2 TRBV5-1 CASSGQGRYGYTF TGCGCCAGCAGCGGACAGGGAAGGTATGGCTACACCTTC
TRBD2 TRBJ2-1 TRBV15 CATSRGPSGPAYNEQFF TGTGCCACCAGCAGAGGTCCTAGCGGCCCCGCCTACAATGAGCAGTTCTTC
- TRBJ2-4 TRBV10-2 CASSQDSNIQYF TGCGCCAGCAGTCAGGACTCAAACATTCAGTACTTC
- TRBJ1-3 TRBV9 CASSAMGARGNTIYF TGTGCCAGCAGCGCCATGGGGGCGCGAGGAAACACCATATATTTT